The text below deals with one TCR beta chain. In the authors' methods: How many nucleated cells were present was estimated from reference gene primer amplification. The protocol was immunoSEQ multiplex PCR, while the TCRdb copy is restricted to in-frame clones and leaves out a portion. Clone size and the V and J calls come from that table; the DNA yielded D and trimming. The sample contains about 140,000 clones, roughly 84% of which appear only once. CDR1 is DFQATT, CDR2 SNEGSKA, per germline (reference sequence). V gave up 6 bases and J gave up 1 base, with 6 bases separating them. The CDR3 consists of 11 residues. This sample is drawn from a study of blood T cell repertoires in COVID-19. Study overall: Acute and convalescent COVID-19 samples came from the United States, Italy and Spain.

The chain uses TRBV20-1 and TRBJ2-5, with D possibly matching TRBD1 (6 bases). The TCR originated in a man aged 60 to 75 with active or convalescent COVID-19. The sequencing input was peripheral blood. CDR3 protein: CSAGGQETQYF. DNA for the CDR3: TGCAGTGCAGGGGGCCAAGAGACCCAGTACTTC.